This entry features one T cell receptor (beta chain) sequence. This record comes from a study of T cell changes during pregnancy in multiple sclerosis. The V and J ends lost 3 bases and 4 bases respectively, with 13 bases between them. Per germline, CDR1 SGHTA and CDR2 FQGTGA. The CDR3 is made up of 15 amino acids. Measured with immunoSEQ multiplex PCR; TCRdb has only the in-frame clones, and not every one. The sample yields more than 25,000 clones, approximately 90% seen once. The sequence derives from a female donor with multiple sclerosis, enrolled in a pregnancy study. The V gene is TRBV7-3, the J gene TRBJ2-1, with D possibly being TRBD2 (6 bases). Sample: CD8+ T cells from peripheral blood mononuclear cells, taken in the first trimester of pregnancy. CDR3 region: CASSFEGGTYNEQFF. CDR3 DNA: TGTGCCAGCAGCTTCGAGGGCGGGACGTACAATGAGCAGTTCTTC.